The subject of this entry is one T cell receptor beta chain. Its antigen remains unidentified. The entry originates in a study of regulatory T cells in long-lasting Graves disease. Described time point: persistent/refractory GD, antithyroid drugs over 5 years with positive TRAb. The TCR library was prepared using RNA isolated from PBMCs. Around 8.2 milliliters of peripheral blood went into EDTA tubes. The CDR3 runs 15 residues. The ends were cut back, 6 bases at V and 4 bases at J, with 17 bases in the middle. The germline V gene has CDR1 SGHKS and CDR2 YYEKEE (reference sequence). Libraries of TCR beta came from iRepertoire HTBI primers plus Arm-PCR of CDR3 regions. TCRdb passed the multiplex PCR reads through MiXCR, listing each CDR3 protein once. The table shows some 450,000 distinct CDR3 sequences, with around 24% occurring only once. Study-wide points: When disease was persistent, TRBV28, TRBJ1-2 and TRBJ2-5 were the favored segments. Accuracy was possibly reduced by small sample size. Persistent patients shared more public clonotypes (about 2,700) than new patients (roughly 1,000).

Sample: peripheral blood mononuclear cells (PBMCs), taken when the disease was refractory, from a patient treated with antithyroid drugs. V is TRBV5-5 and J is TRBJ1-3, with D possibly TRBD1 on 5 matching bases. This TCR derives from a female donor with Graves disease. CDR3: CASTAAGLGGNTIYF. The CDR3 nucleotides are TGTGCCAGCACCGCGGCAGGGCTAGGCGGAAACACCATATATTTT.